These 13 T cell receptor beta chains were all obtained from the same sample, sequenced in a study of blood T cells in healthy people across ages. Using a J-beta primer mix together with a sample-barcoded 5' primer, a second PCR was run for about 6 to 12 cycles. From the 5' RACE reads, TCRdb called clonotypes with MiXCR, one entry per CDR3 protein. There are some 850,000 distinct CDR3 sequences in the sample; roughly 25% occur only once, and 2.5% to 3.5% lies in the top ten. The same data also contributed to another study, on T cells of mothers and their children.

Specimen: blood. These receptors all come from a boy between 5 and 17 years old in good health.

This clonotype was counted only a few times. This sequence joins TRBV5-1 and TRBJ1-4; unclear D gene. The germline V and J ends were trimmed by 1 base and 0 bases, with 7 bases remaining between them. The length of the CDR3 is 15 residues. Germline V gene lookup returns CDR1 SGHRS and CDR2 YFSETQ. CDR3 DNA sequence: TGCGCCAGCAGCTTGCCCGACCCAACTAATGAAAAACTGTTTTTT. This translates into CASSLPDPTNEKLFF.

V and J are TRBV20-1 and TRBJ2-7, with 12 bases fitting TRBD2. Trimming removed 0 bases from V and 6 bases from J; junction bases left unmatched: 3. Looked up from germline, CDR1 is DFQATT and CDR2 is SNEGSKA (reference sequence). The CDR3 covers 14 residues. The CDR3 DNA is TGCAGTGCTAGAGATCTAGCGGGGGGGCTCGAGCAGTACTTC. It codes for CSARDLAGGLEQYF.

This clonotype was recorded a few times. The chain uses TRBV28 and TRBJ2-7; 7 bases map to TRBD1. The CDR3 sequence is 15 residues long. CDR1 MDHEN and CDR2 SYDVKM come from the germline V gene. V gave up 3 bases and J gave up 3 bases; unmatched junction bases: 8. For the CDR3, the DNA is TGTGCCAGCAGTTTCCCCGGGAACAGGGGCTACGAGCAGTACTTC. Translated, it gives CASSFPGNRGYEQYF.

The chain is built from TRBV20-1 and TRBJ2-4; D remains unclear. The CDR3 loop spans 14 amino acids. The germline gives CDR1 DFQATT, CDR2 SNEGSKA (reference sequence). Trimming left V 0 bases short and J 9 bases short, with 15 bases between. CDR3 nucleotides: TGCAGTGCTAGAGATTCCCCCAAGTCGGGCATTCAGTACTTC. This translates into CSARDSPKSGIQYF.

The CDR3 DNA reads as TGTGCCAGCAGTGAAGCTTTCCAGGGCGGCACTGAAGCTTTCTTT. Protein: CASSEAFQGGTEAFF. The J gene is TRBJ1-1, the V gene TRBV2; perhaps TRBD1 as D (5 bases). V was trimmed by 0 bases and J by 4 bases, leaving 12 bases between them. CDR1 is SNHLY and CDR2 is FYNNEI in the germline V gene. The CDR3 consists of 15 residues.

DNA for the CDR3: TGTGCCAGCAGTTATTCCCAAGCTAACTATGGCTACACCTTC. This codes for CASSYSQANYGYTF. V gene TRBV6-5 combines with J gene TRBJ1-2, with unresolved D. With 3 bases removed from V and 0 bases from J, the gap between germline ends came to 8 bases. Germline lookup yields CDR1 MNHEY and CDR2 SVGAGI. The length of the CDR3 is 14 residues.

The chain joins TRBV28 to TRBJ2-5; possible D gene TRBD1, 7 bases. The assigned J gene may be wrong: the sequence end matches TRBJ2-7 better. Germline CDR1 reads MDHEN; CDR2 reads SYDVKM. The CDR3 has 15 residues. CDR3 amino acids: CASRVPGQRVYEQYF. CDR3 coding DNA: TGTGCCAGCAGAGTCCCGGGACAGCGGGTTTACGAGCAGTACTTC.

The chain joins TRBV20-1 to TRBJ2-5; no definite D call. Deletions cut 0 bases from V and 4 bases from J, with 12 bases between. From germline, CDR1 is DFQATT and CDR2 SNEGSKA (reference sequence). The CDR3 runs 14 residues. Here the CDR3 reads CSAREARQPETQYF. CDR3 in DNA: TGCAGTGCTAGAGAGGCTCGGCAACCAGAGACCCAGTACTTC.

V usage is TRBV18 and J usage is TRBJ2-5, with 8 positions matching TRBD1. Germline CDR1 reads KGHSH; CDR2 reads LQKENI. CDR3 length: 13 residues. Germline trimming cut 5 bases from V and 6 bases from J; bases unmatched to any gene: 5. CDR3 loop: CASSSDRVQTQYF. CDR3 nucleotides: TGTGCCAGCTCATCGGACAGGGTACAGACCCAGTACTTC.

This clonotype was found a few times. The chain joins TRBV10-1 to TRBJ2-5, with D possibly TRBD1 on 5 matching bases. V gave up 8 bases and J gave up 5 bases, with 15 bases separating them. This CDR3 comprises 13 residues. Germline-derived CDR1 and CDR2 are WNHNN and SYGVQD (reference sequence). The DNA for the CDR3 is TGCGCCAGCCAGGGTACGATGGGGGAGACCCAGTACTTC. This translates into CASQGTMGETQYF.

This clonotype was detected a few times. V usage is TRBV6-6 and J usage is TRBJ2-7; 10 bases fit TRBD1. J was trimmed by 1 base and V by 6 bases; bases with no gene match: 9. The CDR3 consists of 16 residues. The germline gives CDR1 MNHNY, CDR2 SVGAGI (reference sequence). CDR3 region: CASRTSRTGGSYEQYF. CDR3 DNA: TGTGCCAGCAGAACTTCCCGGACAGGGGGATCCTACGAGCAGTACTTC.

This clonotype was counted between two and nine times. The chain links TRBV7-6 to TRBJ2-7; D call uncertain. Trimming shortened V by 1 base and J by 5 bases, and 6 bases separated the two germline ends. The CDR3 has 12 amino acids. Germline CDR1 and CDR2: SGHVS and FNYEAQ. The CDR3: CASSLDEDEQYF. The CDR3 nucleotides read TGTGCCAGCAGCTTAGATGAGGACGAGCAGTACTTC.

This chain connects TRBV7-9 to TRBJ2-5; TRBD1 might be the D (6 bases). CDR1 and CDR2 (germline): SEHNR, FQNEAQ (reference sequence). Trimming took 5 bases from V and 2 from J, leaving 12 bases between them. The CDR3 covers 14 residues. CDR3 sequence: CASSEGTTQETQYF. The CDR3 DNA reads as TGTGCCAGCAGCGAAGGGACAACACAAGAGACCCAGTACTTC.